The 26 T cell receptor beta chains below were found in one sample sequenced in a study of tumor and adjacent non-tumor tissue in lung cancer. This sample's RNA came from whole unsorted tissue. Three rounds of nested PCR, following a modified ARM-PCR protocol, produced the TCRbeta library. TCRdb re-analysed the multiplex PCR reads in MiXCR, keeping a single row per CDR3 protein. The sample holds about 85,000 distinct CDR3 sequences, 61% seen once. The material sequenced was lung tumor tissue. The receptors here all came from a man aged 70 or older with non-small cell lung cancer.

Worth noting for this clonotype: Because the CDR3 is missing its conserved closing phenylalanine or tryptophan, this is likely a read error. The limits of the CDR3 on the DNA are not certain, so only TCRdb's listed CDR3 is given. This chain links TRBV29-1 with TRBJ2-1; the table gives TRBD1 as D, unverified against the DNA. Counting both end residues, the CDR3 totals 12 amino acids. Per the germline V gene, CDR1 is SQVTM and CDR2 is ANQGSEA. The CDR3 sequence is CSVETGQGKQFS.

This clonotype was detected once. One junction end disagrees with the germline gene, perhaps due to a read error. The chain combines TRBV11-1 with TRBJ2-7, with D hard to call. Germline CDR1 SGHAT, CDR2 FQDESV (reference sequence). This CDR3 has 14 residues. DNA for the CDR3: TGTACCAGCAACTTACAGCTTCGTACCTACGAGCAGTACTTC. This gives the protein CTSNLQLRTYEQYF.

The V and J genes are TRBV4-1 and TRBJ2-3, with a weak D call TRBD2 (6 bases). Trimming pared 7 bases from V and 5 bases from J, leaving 13 bases between. The CDR3 is made up of 13 amino acids. Per germline, CDR1 MGHRA and CDR2 YSYEKL. CDR3: CASKLEEGDTQYF. CDR3 bases: TGCGCCAGCAAGCTCGAGGAGGGAGATACGCAGTATTTT.

About this clonotype: With a much larger clone just one base away, this may be a read error. The V and J genes are TRBV29-1 and TRBJ2-5, with no clear D. This CDR3 is built from 13 residues. V gave up 5 bases and J gave up 3 bases, with 13 bases separating them. CDR1 and CDR2 from the germline V gene are SQVTM and ANQGSEA. The CDR3 sequence is CSVKHPNEETQYF. The CDR3 DNA sequence: TGCAGCGTTAAACACCCCAACGAAGAGACCCAGTACTTC. The complete variable domain, with remaining parts taken from reference TRBV29-1 and TRBJ2-5, reads SAVISQKPSRDICQRGTSLTIQCQVDSQVTMMFWYRQQPGQSLTLIATANQGSEATYESGFVIDKFPISRPNLTFSTLTVSNMSPEDSSIYLCSVKHPNEETQYFGPGTRLLVL.

Details on this clonotype: A read error is possible here, since a much larger clone lies one base away. The chain employs TRBV6-1 and TRBJ2-2; D is perhaps TRBD1 (5 bases). Trimming pared 4 bases from V and 4 bases from J, leaving 19 bases between. CDR3 length: 17 amino acids. Germline lookup yields CDR1 MNHNS and CDR2 SASEGT. Written as DNA, the CDR3 is TGTGCCAGCAGTGCCCTTGTAGCTCAGGGAACCACCGGGGAGCTGTTTTTT. Translated, it gives CASSALVAQGTTGELFF.

This clonotype was recorded a few times. One base away lies a much larger clone, so this may be a sequencing read error. The rearrangement uses TRBV29-1 and TRBJ2-5, with 9 positions matching TRBD1. This CDR3 region has 13 residues. V shed 6 bases and J 5 bases; nucleotides not matched to a gene: 7. CDR1 and CDR2 from the germline V gene are SQVTM and ANQGSEA. Here the CDR3 reads CSVAQGAEETQYF. The CDR3 nucleotides are TGCAGCGTAGCACAGGGGGCAGAGGAGACCCAGTACTTC.

About this clonotype itself: The conserved phenylalanine or tryptophan is not found at the CDR3 terminus, so this likely reflects a read error. The gene calls are TRBV11-1 and TRBJ2-7; D unclear. Germline V gene lookup returns CDR1 SGHAT and CDR2 FQDESV (reference sequence). The CDR3 contains 11 residues. The ends were cut back, 5 bases at V and 7 bases at J, with 9 bases in the middle. In DNA, the CDR3 is TGTGCCAGCAGCCTACACTATGAGCAGTACCTC. It is translated as CASSLHYEQYL.

In regard to this clonotype: At one end, the junction sequence differs from germline, possibly due to a read error. The J gene is TRBJ1-1, the V gene TRBV20-1, with D tentatively TRBD1 (5 bases). This CDR3 region has 15 residues. CDR1 is DFQATT, CDR2 SNEGSKA, per germline (reference sequence). CDR3 residues: CSARDQRGTGTEAFF. The CDR3 region has the DNA TGCAGTGCTAGAGATCAGAGAGGGACTGGCACTGAAGCATTCTTT.

As regards this clonotype: One junction end does not reproduce the germline sequence, and a read error may be involved. The chain recombines TRBV6-6 with TRBJ1-5, with D tentatively TRBD1 (5 bases). Germline assignment: CDR1 MNHNY and CDR2 SVGAGI (reference sequence). CDR3 length equals 16 residues. The CDR3 loop reads CASSYWAGRVNQPPHF. The DNA of the CDR3 is TGTGCCAGCAGTTACTGGGCAGGGCGAGTCAATCAGCCCCCGCATTTT.

The gene calls are TRBV4-1 and TRBJ2-3; no definite D call. In germline, CDR1 is MGHRA, CDR2 YSYEKL. The CDR3 length is 14 residues. V shed 4 bases and J shed 5 bases, with 13 bases lying between them. CDR3 in DNA: TGCGCCAGCAGCCGAGGCCTAACGGAAGATACGCAGTATTTT. It encodes CASSRGLTEDTQYF.

Concerning this clonotype itself: A junction boundary mismatches the germline segment, possibly from a read error. Written as DNA, the CDR3 is TGTACCAGCACTGTTCGAGGGGGCTTCACTGAAACTTTCTTT. It translates to CTSTVRGGFTETFF. This chain connects TRBV12-3 or TRBV12-4 to TRBJ1-1, with 7 bases matching TRBD1. The CDR3 extends over 14 amino acids.

This clonotype has more than one count but fewer than ten. A much larger clone lies one base from this, so it may be a read error. The chain recombines TRBV14 with TRBJ2-3, with D possibly being TRBD1 (6 bases). Germline CDR1 SGHDN, CDR2 FVKESK. The CDR3 runs to 13 residues. Between the trimmed V and J ends, which lost 5 bases and 9 bases, there was a span of 15 bases. The CDR3 region is CASSSQGVETQYF. CDR3 coding DNA: TGTGCCAGCAGCTCACAGGGTGTGGAAACGCAGTATTTT.

This clonotype turned up a few times. The CDR3 ends on some other residue instead of the conserved phenylalanine or tryptophan, so this is likely a read error. The DNA is left out, because the CDR3 cannot be placed on it with certainty; the CDR3 is given as TCRdb lists it. V gene TRBV5-4 combines with J gene TRBJ2-5; the table's D call of TRBD1 was not tested on the DNA. The CDR3 totals 16 residues, both ends included. CDR1 is SGHNT and CDR2 is YYREEE in the germline V gene (reference sequence). CDR3 sequence reads: CASSQSPAGGPETQNL.

This sequence joins TRBV11-2 and TRBJ2-3; no clear D gene. This CDR3 is built from 13 residues. The ends were cut back, 2 bases at V and 15 bases at J, with 18 bases in the middle. Germline V gene sequence: CDR1 SGHAT, CDR2 FQNNGV. Written as DNA, the CDR3 is TGTGCCAGCAGCTTATCTTCCGGGCGACTCAGATATTTT. Its protein is CASSLSSGRLRYF.

To note about this clonotype: This may come from a read error, since a much larger clone is one base off. The CDR3 spells CASSGRRGRGDGGTQYF. As DNA, the CDR3 is TGTGCCAGCAGTGGGCGAAGGGGGCGGGGGGATGGGGGTACGCAGTATTTT. The V call is TRBV12-3 or TRBV12-4, the J call TRBJ2-3; D might be TRBD2 (8 bases). The CDR3 sequence is 17 residues long. V shed 5 bases and J shed 8 bases, with 26 bases lying between them.

About this clonotype: One end of the junction varies from germline; a read error may be responsible. This chain links TRBV11-2 with TRBJ2-1; D is ambiguous. The CDR3 totals 15 residues. Germline values: CDR1 SGHAT, CDR2 FQNNGV. The CDR3, as DNA: TGTGCCAGCAGTCGAAACCTGGTTTCATACAATGAGCAGTTATTC. This translates into CASSRNLVSYNEQLF.

With respect to this clonotype: This may be a read error, as it is one base from a much larger clone. The chain links TRBV12-3 or TRBV12-4 to TRBJ1-1, with D possibly matching TRBD1 (6 bases). The CDR3 spans 13 residues. The germline V and J ends were trimmed by 9 bases and 10 bases, with 21 bases remaining between them. CDR3 region: CARKVSTGNGAFF. The CDR3 DNA is TGTGCCAGAAAGGTATCAACAGGGAATGGAGCTTTCTTT.

On this clonotype itself: A read error may produce the germline difference seen at one junction end. The rearrangement uses TRBV5-4 and TRBJ2-5; 11 bases are a match to TRBD1. The germline V gene encodes CDR1 SGHNT and CDR2 YYREEE (reference sequence). This CDR3 region has 14 residues. Written as DNA, the CDR3 is TGTGCCAGCAGTACGGACAGGGGGCTCGAGGCCCAATACTTC. Its translation: CASSTDRGLEAQYF.

This clonotype was seen a handful of times. The junction and the germline gene differ at one end; a read error may be behind it. The V call is TRBV29-1, the J call TRBJ2-5; tentative D call: TRBD2 (7 bases). Germline V gene data show CDR1 as SQVTM and CDR2 as ANQGSEA. The CDR3 sequence is 13 residues long. The CDR3 here is CIVEGGVMETQYF. For the CDR3, the DNA is TGCATCGTTGAGGGGGGGGTAATGGAGACCCAGTACTTC.

The chain couples TRBV29-1 to TRBJ2-3, with D hard to call. The V gene's germline CDR1 is SQVTM and CDR2 ANQGSEA. The CDR3 has 11 residues. V was cut by 5 bases and J by 4 bases, with 7 bases left in between. CDR3 sequence: CSVYYADTQYF. DNA of the CDR3: TGCAGCGTTTATTATGCAGATACGCAGTATTTT.

This clonotype was seen many times. The chain has TRBV11-2 and TRBJ2-3; the D gene is possibly TRBD1 (5 bases). TRBJ1-5 explains the end of the DNA better; the J call may be wrong. The CDR3 has 15 residues. Germline assignment: CDR1 SGHAT and CDR2 FQNNGV. In nucleotides, the CDR3 is TGTGCCAGCAGCGCTGGTCAGGGTCTAGCAAATACGCAGCATTTT. Protein sequence: CASSAGQGLANTQHF.

Turning to this clonotype: With a much larger clone just one base away, this may be a read error. The chain combines TRBV6-1 with TRBJ1-5; D remains ambiguous. The CDR3 loop spans 13 amino acids. The V gene's germline CDR1 is MNHNS and CDR2 SASEGT. The CDR3 DNA reads as TGTGCCAGCAGTCCCAAGGTCTCTCAGCCCCGGCATTTT. It yields the protein CASSPKVSQPRHF.

This clonotype was detected a few times. The conserved phenylalanine or tryptophan is not found at the CDR3 terminus, so this likely reflects a read error. The CDR3 nucleotides are TGTGCCAGCAGCTTAGGCGGGGGGTTCACCGGGGAGCTGTTTTTA. The encoded protein is CASSLGGGFTGELFL. This chain connects TRBV11-2 to TRBJ2-2, with 8 nucleotides matching TRBD2. This CDR3 comprises 15 residues. Trimming took 1 base from V and 4 from J; bases not matched to a gene: 2. CDR1 is SGHAT, CDR2 FQNNGV, per germline.

The table lists this clonotype with many counts. A much larger clone differs from this one at a single base, so this may be a read error. This chain connects TRBV11-2 to TRBJ2-5; the D gene is possibly TRBD1 (6 bases). V lost 1 base and J lost 4, with 16 bases in between. From germline, CDR1 is SGHAT and CDR2 FQNNGV. There are 16 residues in the CDR3. CDR3 region: CASSLVGRGLGETQYF. CDR3 DNA sequence: TGTGCCAGCAGCTTAGTCGGCAGGGGATTGGGAGAGACCCAGTACTTC.

This clonotype was detected only a few times. A much more abundant neighbour one base away suggests this may be a read error. The rearrangement joins TRBV20-1 to TRBJ1-1; D not certain. V was shortened by 1 base and J by 9 bases, with 12 bases between the two germline ends. This CDR3 has 12 amino acids. CDR1 DFQATT and CDR2 SNEGSKA come from the germline V gene (reference sequence). The CDR3 region has the DNA TGCAGTGCTAGAGGATGGTCCCCGAAAGCTTTCTTT. Encoded protein: CSARGWSPKAFF.

The J gene is TRBJ2-7, the V gene TRBV7-8; D is uncertain. Germline values: CDR1 SGHVS, CDR2 FQNEAQ. Deletions cut 3 bases from V and 6 bases from J, with 9 bases between. The length of the CDR3 is 12 residues. The CDR3, as DNA: TGTGCCAGCAGCTTGGGTGCGTCCGAGCAGTACTTC. Encoded protein: CASSLGASEQYF.